The sequence of this TCR beta chain was determined in a study of T cells in localized non-small cell lung cancer. On this clone: No antigen is known for it.

Overall study findings and caveats: In adjacent lung appeared a median about 58 of the top 100 tumor clones. Sequencing, confined to only one tumor region, leaves heterogeneity possible. Uninvolved adjacent lung had more T cell clonality than any other tissue, topping tumor.

Only in-frame clones appear in the TCRdb table, and some are missing; sequencing was by immunoSEQ multiplex PCR. In the table there are about 78,000 clones, about four fifths of which are singletons. Trimming took 0 bases from V and 4 from J; bases not matched to a gene: 2. This CDR3 has 14 residues. The germline V gene has CDR1 SGDLS and CDR2 YYNGEE. The starting material was peripheral blood, obtained before any cancer treatment. This sequence originates from a man aged 40 to 75 with stage I lung adenocarcinoma. The chain carries TRBV9 and TRBJ2-7; 9 bases line up with TRBD1. The CDR3 nucleotides are TGTGCCAGCAGCGTAGGGGGACAGGGTTACGAGCAGTACTTC. The encoded protein is CASSVGGQGYEQYF.